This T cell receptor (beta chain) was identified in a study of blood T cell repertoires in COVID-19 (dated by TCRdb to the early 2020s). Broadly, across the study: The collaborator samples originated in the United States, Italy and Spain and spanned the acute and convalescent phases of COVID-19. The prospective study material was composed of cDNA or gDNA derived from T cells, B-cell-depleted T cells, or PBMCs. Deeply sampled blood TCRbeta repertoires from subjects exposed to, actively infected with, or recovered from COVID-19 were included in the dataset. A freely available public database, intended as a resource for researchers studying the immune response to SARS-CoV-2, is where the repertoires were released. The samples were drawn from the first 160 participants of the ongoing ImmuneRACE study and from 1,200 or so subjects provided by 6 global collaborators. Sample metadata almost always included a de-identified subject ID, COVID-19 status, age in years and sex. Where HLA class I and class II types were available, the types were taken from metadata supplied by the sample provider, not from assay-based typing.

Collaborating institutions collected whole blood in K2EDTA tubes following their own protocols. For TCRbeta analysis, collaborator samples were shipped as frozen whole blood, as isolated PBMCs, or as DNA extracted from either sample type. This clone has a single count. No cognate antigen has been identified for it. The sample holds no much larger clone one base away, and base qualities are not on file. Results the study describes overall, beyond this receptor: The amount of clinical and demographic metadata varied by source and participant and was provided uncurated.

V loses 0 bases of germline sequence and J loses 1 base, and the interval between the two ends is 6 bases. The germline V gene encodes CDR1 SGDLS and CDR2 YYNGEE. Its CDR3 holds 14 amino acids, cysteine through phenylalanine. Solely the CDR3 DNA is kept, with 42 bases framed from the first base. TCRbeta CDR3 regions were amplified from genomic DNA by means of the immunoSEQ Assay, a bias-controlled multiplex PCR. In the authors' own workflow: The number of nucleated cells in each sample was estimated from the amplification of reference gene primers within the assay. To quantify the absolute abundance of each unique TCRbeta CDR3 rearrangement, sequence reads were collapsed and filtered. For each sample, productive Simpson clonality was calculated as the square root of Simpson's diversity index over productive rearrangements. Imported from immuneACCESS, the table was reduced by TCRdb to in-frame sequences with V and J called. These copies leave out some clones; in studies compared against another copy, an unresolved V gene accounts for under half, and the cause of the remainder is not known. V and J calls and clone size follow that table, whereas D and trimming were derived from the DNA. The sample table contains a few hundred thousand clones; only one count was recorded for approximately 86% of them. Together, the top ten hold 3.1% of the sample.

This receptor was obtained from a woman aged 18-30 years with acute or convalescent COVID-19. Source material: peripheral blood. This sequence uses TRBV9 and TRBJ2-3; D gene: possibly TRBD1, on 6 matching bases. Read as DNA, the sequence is TGTGCCAGCAGCGTAGAGGGGGGCACAGATACGCAGTATTTT. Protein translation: CASSVEGGTDTQYF.